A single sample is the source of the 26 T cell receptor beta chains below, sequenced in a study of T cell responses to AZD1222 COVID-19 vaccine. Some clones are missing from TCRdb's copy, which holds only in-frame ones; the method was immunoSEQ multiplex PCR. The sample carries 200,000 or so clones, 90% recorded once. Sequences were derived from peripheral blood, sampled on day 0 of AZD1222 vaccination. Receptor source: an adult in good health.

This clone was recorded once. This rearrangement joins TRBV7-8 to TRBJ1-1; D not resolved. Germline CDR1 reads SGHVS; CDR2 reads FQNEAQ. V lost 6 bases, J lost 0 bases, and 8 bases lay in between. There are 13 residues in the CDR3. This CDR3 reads CASSFTVNTEAFF. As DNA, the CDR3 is TGTGCCAGCAGTTTCACGGTGAACACTGAAGCTTTCTTT.

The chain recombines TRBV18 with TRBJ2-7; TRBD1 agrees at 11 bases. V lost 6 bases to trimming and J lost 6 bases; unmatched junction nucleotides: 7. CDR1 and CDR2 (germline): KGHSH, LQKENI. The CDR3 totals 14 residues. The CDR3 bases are TGTGCCAGCTCTCCCGGGACAGGGGGGCTCGAGCAGTACTTC. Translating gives CASSPGTGGLEQYF.

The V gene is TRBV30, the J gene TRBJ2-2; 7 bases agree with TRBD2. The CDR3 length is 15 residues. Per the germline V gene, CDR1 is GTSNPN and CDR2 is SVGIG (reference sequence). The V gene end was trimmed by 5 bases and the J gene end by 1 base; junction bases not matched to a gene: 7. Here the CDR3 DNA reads TGTGCCTGGGGACGTGGCGGGGGGAACACCGGGGAGCTGTTTTTT. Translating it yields CAWGRGGGNTGELFF.

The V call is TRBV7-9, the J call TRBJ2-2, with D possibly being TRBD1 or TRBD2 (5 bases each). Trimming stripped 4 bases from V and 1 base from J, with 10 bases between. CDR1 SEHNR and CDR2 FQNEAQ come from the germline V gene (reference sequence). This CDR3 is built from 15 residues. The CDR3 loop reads CASSSGTGNTGELFF. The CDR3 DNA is TGTGCCAGCAGCTCCGGGACGGGGAACACCGGGGAGCTGTTTTTT.

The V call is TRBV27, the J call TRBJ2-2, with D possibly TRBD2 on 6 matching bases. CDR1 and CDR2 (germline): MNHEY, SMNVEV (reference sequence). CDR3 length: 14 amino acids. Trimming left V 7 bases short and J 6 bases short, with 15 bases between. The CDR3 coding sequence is TGTGCCAGCAAAGTCGGGCTAGCGCCCGGGGAGCTGTTTTTT. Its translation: CASKVGLAPGELFF.

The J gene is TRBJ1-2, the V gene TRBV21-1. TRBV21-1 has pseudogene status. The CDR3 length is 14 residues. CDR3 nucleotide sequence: TGTGCCAGCAGCAAAGAACAGCCGGGCTATGGCTACACCTTC. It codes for CASSKEQPGYGYTF.

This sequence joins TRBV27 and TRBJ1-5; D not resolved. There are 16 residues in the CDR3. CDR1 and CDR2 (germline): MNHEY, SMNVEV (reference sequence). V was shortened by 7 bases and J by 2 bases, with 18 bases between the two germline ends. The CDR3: CASKISSGVGNQPQHF. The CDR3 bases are TGTGCCAGCAAGATAAGCTCCGGGGTAGGCAATCAGCCCCAGCATTTT.

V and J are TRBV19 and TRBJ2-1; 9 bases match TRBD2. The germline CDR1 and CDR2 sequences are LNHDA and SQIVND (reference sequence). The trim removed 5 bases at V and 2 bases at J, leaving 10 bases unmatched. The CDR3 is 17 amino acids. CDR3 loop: CASSRALAGLPYNEQFF. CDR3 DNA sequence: TGTGCCAGTAGTCGGGCTCTAGCGGGACTCCCCTACAATGAGCAGTTCTTC.

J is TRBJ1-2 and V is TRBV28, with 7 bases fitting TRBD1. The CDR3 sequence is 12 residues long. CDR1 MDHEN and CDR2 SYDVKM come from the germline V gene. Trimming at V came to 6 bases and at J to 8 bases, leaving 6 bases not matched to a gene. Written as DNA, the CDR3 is TGTGCCAGCAGGACAGGGAGGAGCGGCTACACCTTC. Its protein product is CASRTGRSGYTF.

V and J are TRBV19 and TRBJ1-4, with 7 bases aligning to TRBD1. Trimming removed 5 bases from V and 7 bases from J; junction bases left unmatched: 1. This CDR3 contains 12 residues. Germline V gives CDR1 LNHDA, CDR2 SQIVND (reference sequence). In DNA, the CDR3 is TGTGCCAGTAGTCCAGGGGGTGAAAAACTGTTTTTT. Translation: CASSPGGEKLFF.

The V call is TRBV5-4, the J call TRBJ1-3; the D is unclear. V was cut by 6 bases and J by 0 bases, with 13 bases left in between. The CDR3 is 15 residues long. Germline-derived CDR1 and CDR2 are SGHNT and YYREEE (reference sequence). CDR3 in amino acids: CASKPDAFSGNTIYF. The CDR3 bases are TGTGCCAGCAAACCGGACGCCTTCTCTGGAAACACCATATATTTT.

CDR3 in amino acids: CASSRTGGDGYTF. CDR3 nucleotide sequence: TGTGCCAGCAGTCGGACAGGGGGAGATGGCTACACCTTC. The V and J genes are TRBV12-3 or TRBV12-4 and TRBJ1-2; 10 positions match TRBD1. The CDR3 consists of 13 residues. Trimming took 5 bases from V and 6 from J; bases not matched to a gene: 3.

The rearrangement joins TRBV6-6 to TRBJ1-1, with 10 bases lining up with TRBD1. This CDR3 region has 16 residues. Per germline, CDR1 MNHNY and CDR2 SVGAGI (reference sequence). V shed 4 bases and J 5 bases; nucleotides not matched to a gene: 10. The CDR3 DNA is TGTGCCAGCAGTTCACTACGGACAGGGGGTCGGACTGAAGCTTTCTTT. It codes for CASSSLRTGGRTEAFF.

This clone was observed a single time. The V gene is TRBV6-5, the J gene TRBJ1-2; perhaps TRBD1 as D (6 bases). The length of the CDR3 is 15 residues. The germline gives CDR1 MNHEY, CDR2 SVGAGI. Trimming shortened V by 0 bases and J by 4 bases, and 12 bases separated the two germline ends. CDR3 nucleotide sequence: TGTGCCAGCAGTTACTCGACAGGTTCGAGCTATGGCTACACCTTC. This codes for CASSYSTGSSYGYTF.

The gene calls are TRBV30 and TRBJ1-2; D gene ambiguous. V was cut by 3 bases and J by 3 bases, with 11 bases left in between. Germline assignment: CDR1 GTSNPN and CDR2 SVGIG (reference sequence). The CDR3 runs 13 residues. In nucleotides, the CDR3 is TGTGCCTGGAGCGCTAACAGAGACTATGGCTACACCTTC. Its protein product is CAWSANRDYGYTF.

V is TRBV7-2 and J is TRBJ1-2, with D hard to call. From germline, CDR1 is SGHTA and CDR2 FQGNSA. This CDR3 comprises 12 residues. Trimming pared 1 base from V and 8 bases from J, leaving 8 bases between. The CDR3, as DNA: TGTGCCAGCAGCTTAGTGGGAGAGGGCTACACCTTC. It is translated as CASSLVGEGYTF. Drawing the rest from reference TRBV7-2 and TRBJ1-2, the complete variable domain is GAGVSQSPSNKVTEKGKDVELRCDPISGHTALYWYRQSLGQGLEFLIYFQGNSAPDKSGLPSDRFSAERTGGSVSTLTIQRTQQEDSAVYLCASSLVGEGYTFGSGTRLTVV.

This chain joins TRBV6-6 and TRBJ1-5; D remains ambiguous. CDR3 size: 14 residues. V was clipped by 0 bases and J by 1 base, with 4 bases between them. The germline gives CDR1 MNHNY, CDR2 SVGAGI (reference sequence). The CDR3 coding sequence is TGTGCCAGCAGTTACTCGATAAGCAATCAGCCCCAGCATTTT. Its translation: CASSYSISNQPQHF.

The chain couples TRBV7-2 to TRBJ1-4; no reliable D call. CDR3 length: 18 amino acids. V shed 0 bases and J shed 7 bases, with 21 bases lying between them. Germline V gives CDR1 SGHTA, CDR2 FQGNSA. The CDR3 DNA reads TGTGCCAGCAGCTTAGCTCTCTTGCCCACTCGAATCGGTGAAAAACTGTTTTTT. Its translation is CASSLALLPTRIGEKLFF.

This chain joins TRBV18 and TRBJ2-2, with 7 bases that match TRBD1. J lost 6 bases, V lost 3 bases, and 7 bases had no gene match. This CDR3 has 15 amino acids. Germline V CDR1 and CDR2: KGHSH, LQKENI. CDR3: CASSPAGGSSGELFF. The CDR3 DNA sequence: TGTGCCAGCTCACCGGCAGGGGGTTCATCCGGGGAGCTGTTTTTT.

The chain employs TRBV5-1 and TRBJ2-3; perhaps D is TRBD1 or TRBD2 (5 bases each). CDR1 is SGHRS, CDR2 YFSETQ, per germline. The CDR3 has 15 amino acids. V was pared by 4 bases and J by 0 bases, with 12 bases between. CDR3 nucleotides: TGCGCCAGCAGCGACGGGACGGCTAGCACAGATACGCAGTATTTT. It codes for CASSDGTASTDTQYF.

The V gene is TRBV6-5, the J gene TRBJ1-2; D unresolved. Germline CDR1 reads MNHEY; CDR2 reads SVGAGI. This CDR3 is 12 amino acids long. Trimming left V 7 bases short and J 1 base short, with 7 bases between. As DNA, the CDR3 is TGTGCCAGCAATGGAGGTAACTATGGCTACACCTTC. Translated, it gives CASNGGNYGYTF.

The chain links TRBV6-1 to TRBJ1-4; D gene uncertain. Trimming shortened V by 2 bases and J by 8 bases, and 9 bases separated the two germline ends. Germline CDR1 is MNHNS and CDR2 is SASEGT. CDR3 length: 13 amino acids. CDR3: CASSEREREKLFF. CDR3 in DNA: TGTGCCAGCAGTGAAAGGGAAAGGGAAAAACTGTTTTTT.

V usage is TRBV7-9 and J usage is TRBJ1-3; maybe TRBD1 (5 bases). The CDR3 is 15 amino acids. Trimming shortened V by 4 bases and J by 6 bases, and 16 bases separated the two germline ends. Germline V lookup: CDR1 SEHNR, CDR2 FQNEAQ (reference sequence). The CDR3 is CASSSGTQTKNTIYF. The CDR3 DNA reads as TGTGCCAGCAGCTCCGGGACGCAAACAAAAAACACCATATATTTT.

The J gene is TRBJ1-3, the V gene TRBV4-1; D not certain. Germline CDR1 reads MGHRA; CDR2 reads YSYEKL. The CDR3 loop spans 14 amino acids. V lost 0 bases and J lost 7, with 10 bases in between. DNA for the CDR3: TGCGCCAGCAGCCAAGACCCGCGGGCGAACACCATATATTTT. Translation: CASSQDPRANTIYF.

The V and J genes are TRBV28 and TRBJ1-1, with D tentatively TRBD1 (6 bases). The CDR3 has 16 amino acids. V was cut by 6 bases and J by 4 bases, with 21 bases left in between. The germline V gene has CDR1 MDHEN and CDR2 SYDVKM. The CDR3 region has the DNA TGTGCCAGCAGCCCAAACGGCAGGGGAGGAAGCACTGAAGCTTTCTTT. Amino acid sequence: CASSPNGRGGSTEAFF.

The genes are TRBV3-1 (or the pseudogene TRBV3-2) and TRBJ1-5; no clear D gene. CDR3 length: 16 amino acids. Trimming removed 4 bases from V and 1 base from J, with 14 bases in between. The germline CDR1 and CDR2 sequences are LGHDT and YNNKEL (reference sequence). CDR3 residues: CASSPSSIRSNQPQHF. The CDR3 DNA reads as TGTGCCAGCAGCCCTTCATCAATAAGGAGCAATCAGCCCCAGCATTTT.